This T cell receptor (beta chain) is drawn from a study of T-cell memory formation after mild COVID-19. Study observations and caveats: Proof of SARS-CoV-2 specificity was absent for the second-wave clones that crested on day 37. Most CD4+ clones that shrank were in CM and EM, while CD8+ ones turned up in EMRA.

Via MiXCR, TCRdb re-called the 5' RACE reads, giving one row per CDR3 protein. The table shows approximately 290,000 distinct CDR3 sequences, with over 7% occurring only once. V lost 4 bases and J 11 bases, leaving 14 bases between the germline ends. The CDR3 loop spans 12 amino acids. Points on this clonotype: Its target is unknown.

Material: PBMCs or a T cell subset sorted from them (not recorded which). The V call is TRBV12-3 or TRBV12-4, the J call TRBJ1-1; D call uncertain. The clonotype was recovered from a man aged 18 to 29 who had mild COVID-19 (a few samples of this study predate the infection). Cell type and time point are not known. The CDR3 region is CASSSPWGDAFF. CDR3 coding DNA: TGTGCCAGCAGTTCTCCCTGGGGTGATGCTTTCTTT.